Included here is one T cell receptor (beta chain) sequence, with context. Its specificity is unknown. CDR1 and CDR2 (germline): SGHRS, YFSETQ. Between the trimmed V and J ends, which lost 5 bases and 3 bases, there was a span of 14 bases. This CDR3 has 15 residues. These data originate in a study of beta chain features in type 1 diabetes. Study-wide results and limits: High-TCR-expressing cells could be over-represented by cDNA sequencing. Within each of all four CD4+ subsets, Type 1 diabetes patients had TCRB CDR3s that were moderately but significantly shorter. Type 1 diabetes patients showed fewer insertions and more deletions at VDJ junctions. Patients showed naive, central memory and Treg TCRB repertoires that appeared more similar than those of healthy donors.

Expressed TCRB transcripts were sequenced because the entire RNA isolate underwent reverse transcription. Method: immunoSEQ multiplex PCR; TCRdb's copy keeps in-frame clones and lacks some. The sample holds some 190,000 clones, under 9.5% seen once. Sample: central memory CD4+ T cells from blood. The sequence derives from a man aged 18 to 29 with type 1 diabetes. The rearrangement uses TRBV5-1 and TRBJ2-2; D is perhaps TRBD2 (6 bases). CDR3 loop: CASSARDLYTGELFF. CDR3 in DNA: TGCGCCAGCAGTGCTCGGGACTTATACACCGGGGAGCTGTTTTTT.